What follows are 27 T cell receptor beta chains derived from one specimen sequenced in a study of identical twins. A single record per CDR3 protein comes from TCRdb applying MiXCR to the 5' RACE reads. The sample records roughly 690,000 distinct CDR3 sequences, approximately 22% being singletons. The sample also formed part of further work on T cells expressing NK-cell markers.

Source material: PBMCs. These receptors all come from a woman aged 18-29 years in good health.

The chain is built from TRBV5-1 and TRBJ1-1; possible D gene TRBD1, 6 bases. The V end was cut by 4 bases, the J end by 4 bases, with 20 bases between. The CDR3 totals 16 residues. Per the germline V gene, CDR1 is SGHRS and CDR2 is YFSETQ. Here the CDR3 reads CASSRSDRPGGTEAFF. The CDR3 bases are TGCGCCAGCAGCCGAAGCGACAGGCCGGGGGGCACTGAAGCTTTCTTT.

This clonotype was observed a handful of times. The chain joins TRBV5-1 to TRBJ1-2; perhaps TRBD1 as D (5 bases). This CDR3 spans 13 amino acids. The germline V gene encodes CDR1 SGHRS and CDR2 YFSETQ. The V end lost 4 bases, the J end lost 6 bases, and 13 bases lay between the germline ends. The chain's CDR3 is CASSPRPGDGYTF. For the CDR3, the DNA is TGCGCCAGCAGCCCGAGACCGGGGGATGGCTACACCTTC.

Only a few counts were recorded for this clonotype. V and J are TRBV14 and TRBJ2-1, with a weak D call TRBD2 (5 bases). Looked up from germline, CDR1 is SGHDN and CDR2 is FVKESK. V lost 2 bases and J lost 8, with 10 bases in between. The CDR3 contains 13 residues. The CDR3 protein is CASSQTRNHEQFF. The CDR3, as DNA: TGTGCCAGCAGCCAAACTAGGAATCATGAGCAGTTCTTC. The whole variable domain, remainder taken from reference TRBV14 and TRBJ2-1, is EAGVTQFPSHSVIEKGQTVTLRCDPISGHDNLYWYRRVMGKEIKFLLHFVKESKQDESGMPNNRFLAERTGGTYSTLKVQPAELEDSGVYFCASSQTRNHEQFFGPGTRLTVL.

J is TRBJ2-2 and V is TRBV11-1; 9 nucleotides align to TRBD2. J lost 3 bases, V lost 5 bases, and 13 bases had no gene match. The CDR3 runs to 18 residues. The germline gives CDR1 SGHAT, CDR2 FQDESV (reference sequence). CDR3 bases: TGTGCCAGCAGCCTAAGAGCGGGAGGAAACATAGACACCGGGGAGCTGTTTTTT. Protein sequence: CASSLRAGGNIDTGELFF.

This clonotype was observed a few times. The V call is TRBV12-3 or TRBV12-4, the J call TRBJ2-1; D is possibly TRBD2 (6 bases). CDR3 length: 16 residues. V lost 6 bases and J 5 bases, leaving 20 bases between the germline ends. The CDR3 region has the DNA TGTGCCAGCAGCCCCGCCCGGGGGTTCCGAAACAATGAGCAGTTCTTC. It encodes CASSPARGFRNNEQFF.

Only a few counts were recorded for this clonotype. The chain carries TRBV20-1 and TRBJ2-5; 13 bases match TRBD2. Trimming took 1 base from V and 5 from J; bases not matched to a gene: 10. From germline, CDR1 is DFQATT and CDR2 SNEGSKA (reference sequence). This CDR3 region has 17 residues. The CDR3 DNA reads as TGCAGTGCTAGAGGCGGGACTAGCGGGACTAATACGGAGACCCAGTACTTC. Protein: CSARGGTSGTNTETQYF.

This clonotype appeared many times. This rearrangement joins TRBV12-3 or TRBV12-4 to TRBJ1-1; the match to TRBD1 covers 8 bases. V shed 3 bases and J 7 bases; nucleotides not matched to a gene: 7. The CDR3 is 14 residues long. The CDR3 bases are TGTGCCAGCAGTTTTTGGGACAGGTCCGTTGAAGCTTTCTTT. Encoded protein: CASSFWDRSVEAFF.

The chain combines TRBV10-3 with TRBJ2-1; 9 positions match TRBD2. Germline trimming cut 10 bases from V and 3 bases from J; bases unmatched to any gene: 7. Germline CDR1 ENHRY, CDR2 SYGVKD. CDR3 size: 14 residues. CDR3 bases: TGTGCCACCGAAGCGGGAGGCCTCTACAATGAGCAGTTCTTC. As protein: CATEAGGLYNEQFF.

This chain joins TRBV4-2 and TRBJ2-1; D may be TRBD1 (5 bases). The germline gives CDR1 LGHNA, CDR2 YNFKEQ. The V end lost 0 bases, the J end lost 6 bases, and 9 bases lay between the germline ends. The CDR3 extends over 14 amino acids. The chain's CDR3 is CASSQEQGPNEQFF. The DNA of the CDR3 is TGTGCCAGCAGCCAAGAGCAGGGTCCCAATGAGCAGTTCTTC.

The J gene is TRBJ1-2, the V gene TRBV18, with D perhaps matching TRBD1 (6 bases). V was cut by 1 base and J by 3 bases, with 9 bases left in between. The CDR3 is 14 amino acids. CDR1 and CDR2 (germline): KGHSH, LQKENI. The CDR3: CASSPQGQYYGYTF. The CDR3 DNA follows: TGTGCCAGCTCACCACAAGGACAGTACTATGGCTACACCTTC.

J is TRBJ2-5 and V is TRBV6-2 or TRBV6-3; D gene uncertain. V was clipped by 2 bases and J by 5 bases, with 12 bases between them. The CDR3 extends over 14 amino acids. Germline values: CDR1 MNHEY, CDR2 SVGEGT. CDR3 sequence reads: CASSYAAISETQYF. In DNA form, the CDR3 reads TGTGCCAGCAGTTACGCCGCAATTTCGGAGACCCAGTACTTC.

CDR3 residues: CATISGTTKNEQFF. Written as DNA, the CDR3 is TGTGCCACCATCAGCGGGACGACGAAGAATGAGCAGTTCTTC. This sequence joins TRBV6-1 and TRBJ2-1, with 7 nucleotides matching TRBD2. Germline CDR1 and CDR2: MNHNS and SASEGT. The junction had 13 bases not matched to a gene; V was cut back by 10 bases and J by 7 bases. The CDR3 is made up of 14 amino acids.

The chain links TRBV20-1 to TRBJ2-3, with D possibly called TRBD1 or TRBD2 (7 bases each). There are 14 residues in the CDR3. Trimming pared 3 bases from V and 2 bases from J, leaving 12 bases between. Germline-derived CDR1 and CDR2 are DFQATT and SNEGSKA (reference sequence). The CDR3, as DNA: TGCAGTGCTAGCAGGGGGGGGGACACAGATACGCAGTATTTT. Residues: CSASRGGDTDTQYF.

The chain recombines TRBV19 with TRBJ2-2, with D possibly TRBD2 on 6 matching bases. Germline CDR1 LNHDA, CDR2 SQIVND (reference sequence). Deletions cut 7 bases from V and 3 bases from J, with 15 bases between. CDR3 length equals 15 residues. The CDR3 loop reads CASKVGGVYTGELFF. The CDR3 DNA reads TGTGCCAGTAAGGTGGGCGGGGTGTACACCGGGGAGCTGTTTTTT.

Many counts were recorded for this clonotype. One junction end disagrees with the germline gene, perhaps due to a read error. The chain recombines TRBV5-1 with TRBJ2-3, with D tentatively TRBD2 (6 bases). Germline V lookup: CDR1 SGHRS, CDR2 YFSETQ. The length of the CDR3 is 14 residues. The CDR3 bases are TGTGCCAGCAGCTTAGCGGTAGGCACAGATACGCAGTATTTT. This encodes CASSLAVGTDTQYF.

This clonotype was recorded at least ten times. The V and J genes are TRBV7-3 and TRBJ1-1; 9 nucleotides match TRBD1. CDR1 is SGHTA and CDR2 is FQGTGA in the germline V gene. The CDR3 runs 14 residues. V was pared by 5 bases and J by 5 bases, with 6 bases of the junction left unmatched. The CDR3 loop is CASSQTDRGTEAFF. CDR3 nucleotides: TGTGCCAGCAGCCAAACGGACAGGGGAACTGAAGCTTTCTTT.

This chain links TRBV7-9 with TRBJ1-2, with D unresolved. The V end lost 0 bases, the J end lost 4 bases, and 9 bases lay between the germline ends. CDR1 and CDR2 from the germline V gene are SEHNR and FQNEAQ (reference sequence). The CDR3 has 14 residues. CDR3 protein: CASSLAVGSYGYTF. The CDR3, as DNA: TGTGCCAGCAGCTTAGCGGTGGGGTCCTATGGCTACACCTTC. The whole variable domain, remainder taken from reference TRBV7-9 and TRBJ1-2, is DTGVSQNPRHKITKRGQNVTFRCDPISEHNRLYWYRQTLGQGPEFLTYFQNEAQLEKSRLLSDRFSAERPKGSFSTLEIQRTEQGDSAMYLCASSLAVGSYGYTFGSGTRLTVV.

The rearrangement uses TRBV2 and TRBJ2-5; D is uncertain. Germline loops: CDR1 SNHLY, CDR2 FYNNEI. The CDR3 spans 14 residues. The V end lost 4 bases, the J end lost 5 bases, and 14 bases lay between the germline ends. This CDR3 reads CASSASPSQETQYF. The CDR3 DNA sequence: TGTGCCAGCAGTGCGTCGCCCTCACAGGAGACCCAGTACTTC.

V is TRBV12-3 or TRBV12-4 and J is TRBJ2-1; 11 nucleotides align to TRBD2. The trim removed 4 bases at V and 8 bases at J, leaving 4 bases unmatched. This CDR3 is built from 14 residues. The CDR3 sequence: CASSSLAGGDEQFF. The CDR3 region has the DNA TGTGCCAGCAGTTCCCTAGCGGGAGGTGATGAGCAGTTCTTC.

This clonotype turned up a few times. CDR3 sequence reads: CASSLEASGANTGELFF. CDR3 bases: TGCGCCAGCAGCTTGGAGGCTAGCGGGGCGAACACCGGGGAGCTGTTTTTT. The V gene is TRBV5-1, the J gene TRBJ2-2; TRBD2 aligns across 9 bases. The junction had 3 bases not matched to a gene; V was cut back by 0 bases and J by 0 bases. CDR1 is SGHRS and CDR2 is YFSETQ in the germline V gene. This CDR3 is built from 17 residues.

V and J are TRBV12-3 or TRBV12-4 and TRBJ2-5, with 9 bases identical to TRBD2. This CDR3 has 13 amino acids. Trimming took 6 bases from V and 5 from J; bases not matched to a gene: 4. The CDR3 nucleotides are TGTGCCAGCAGCGCGGGAGGGAGGGAGACCCAGTACTTC. Protein: CASSAGGRETQYF.

The chain is built from TRBV10-3 and TRBJ2-7; D may be TRBD2 (7 bases). The germline V gene has CDR1 ENHRY and CDR2 SYGVKD. V was shortened by 7 bases and J by 2 bases, with 12 bases between the two germline ends. This CDR3 contains 13 residues. This CDR3 reads CAIKGGPAYEQYF. CDR3 coding DNA: TGTGCCATCAAGGGGGGGCCGGCCTACGAGCAGTACTTC.

This clonotype was found a few times. The rearrangement uses TRBV6-5 and TRBJ2-1; D possibly corresponds to TRBD2 (6 bases). Germline CDR1 is MNHEY and CDR2 is SVGAGI. The CDR3 has 16 amino acids. Trimming took off 2 bases at V and 4 bases at J, with 15 bases between the two ends. Here the CDR3 DNA reads TGTGCCAGCAGTTACGGGCGGACTAAGGGGTACAATGAGCAGTTCTTC. Protein: CASSYGRTKGYNEQFF.

The chain has TRBV14 and TRBJ2-7; no reliable D call. Trimming removed 4 bases from V and 1 base from J, with 8 bases in between. The CDR3 has 13 amino acids. Germline values: CDR1 SGHDN, CDR2 FVKESK. CDR3 sequence: CASSPLVSYEQYF. CDR3 DNA: TGTGCCAGCAGCCCTCTTGTTTCCTACGAGCAGTACTTC.

This clonotype occurred a few times. J is TRBJ1-5 and V is TRBV24-1; D is ambiguous. Per the germline V gene, CDR1 is KGHDR and CDR2 is SFDVKD. The V and J ends lost 3 bases and 6 bases respectively, with 5 bases between them. The CDR3 runs to 12 residues. The CDR3 loop is CATSDTGQPQHF. CDR3 DNA sequence: TGTGCCACCAGTGATACCGGTCAGCCCCAGCATTTT.

In DNA, the CDR3 is TGTGCCAGCAGCAACGGTGGGACTCTCATAAAAGTTGAAGCTTTCTTT. Its translation is CASSNGGTLIKVEAFF. The gene calls are TRBV5-6 and TRBJ1-1; D is perhaps TRBD1 (5 bases). The CDR3 totals 16 residues. Trimming stripped 4 bases from V and 7 bases from J, with 23 bases between. Looked up from germline, CDR1 is SGHDT and CDR2 is YYEEEE.

The V call is TRBV9, the J call TRBJ2-3, with D possibly being TRBD2 (6 bases). The germline V gene encodes CDR1 SGDLS and CDR2 YYNGEE. The V and J ends lost 2 bases and 5 bases respectively, with 15 bases between them. This CDR3 is built from 15 residues. The CDR3 protein is CASSVLVGGEDTQYF. CDR3 DNA: TGTGCCAGCAGCGTTCTCGTGGGAGGTGAAGATACGCAGTATTTT. Drawing the rest from reference TRBV9 and TRBJ2-3, the complete variable domain is DSGVTQTPKHLITATGQRVTLRCSPRSGDLSVYWYQQSLDQGLQFLIQYYNGEERAKGNILERFSAQQFPDLHSELNLSSLELGDSALYFCASSVLVGGEDTQYFGPGTRLTVL.